One and the same sample provided the 18 T cell receptor beta chains below, sequenced in a study of blood T cell repertoires in COVID-19 (dated by TCRdb to 2018 to 2020). Library prep was done by the immunoSEQ multiplex PCR assay. TCRdb took over this immuneACCESS table, retaining in-frame rearrangements with V and J assigned. Such tables are incomplete; in checked studies, under half of the missing clones stem from an unresolved V gene, and the remainder is unexplained. In this sample the table shows 100,000 or so clones, about 76% of which occur a single time. The ten most abundant clones make up approximately 38% of the sample. The specimen sequenced was peripheral blood. The receptors originated from a man aged 80 or over with acute or convalescent COVID-19.

The V and J genes are TRBV3-1 (or the pseudogene TRBV3-2) and TRBJ2-5; the D gene is possibly TRBD2 (5 bases). This CDR3 region has 15 residues. V gave up 5 bases and J gave up 5 bases, with 18 bases separating them. The germline V gene encodes CDR1 LGHDT and CDR2 YNNKEL (reference sequence). CDR3 bases: TGTGCCAGCAGCACCCCGCGGGCGCGGTGGGAGACCCAGTACTTC. Its translation is CASSTPRARWETQYF.

A word on this clone: Distinct nucleotide sequences in the sample also encode this CDR3. The chain has TRBV5-1 and TRBJ1-5, with D possibly TRBD1 on 6 matching bases. This CDR3 is built from 15 residues. V gave up 0 bases and J gave up 1 base, with 8 bases separating them. CDR1 is SGHRS and CDR2 is YFSETQ in the germline V gene. CDR3 sequence reads: CASSLDGQSNQPQHF. The CDR3 DNA follows: TGCGCCAGCAGCTTGGATGGACAGAGCAATCAGCCCCAGCATTTT. The variable domain in full, completed from reference TRBV5-1 and TRBJ1-5, reads KAGVTQTPRYLIKTRGQQVTLSCSPISGHRSVSWYQQTPGQGLQFLFEYFSETQRNKGNFPGRFSGRQFSNSRSEMNVSTLELGDSALYLCASSLDGQSNQPQHFGDGTRLSIL.

The rearrangement links TRBV28 to TRBJ1-4; 10 nucleotides match TRBD1. Per the germline V gene, CDR1 is MDHEN and CDR2 is SYDVKM. V was clipped by 5 bases and J by 5 bases; unmatched bases: 5. The CDR3 extends over 15 amino acids. CDR3 nucleotide sequence: TGTGCCAGCAGTGATCCGGGACAGGGGAATGAAAAACTGTTTTTT. Translated: CASSDPGQGNEKLFF.

The DNA of the CDR3 is TGTGCCAGCAATCAACAGGGGGCTGGTAACGAGCAGTACTTC. Translated: CASNQQGAGNEQYF. The V call is TRBV11-2, the J call TRBJ2-7, with 9 bases that match TRBD1. In germline, CDR1 is SGHAT, CDR2 FQNNGV. Trimming took 7 bases from V and 5 from J; bases not matched to a gene: 9. This CDR3 region has 14 residues.

V gene TRBV5-1 combines with J gene TRBJ1-2; D gene unclear. The CDR3 has 16 residues. With 1 base removed from V and 5 bases from J, the gap between germline ends came to 18 bases. Germline CDR1 is SGHRS and CDR2 is YFSETQ. CDR3 coding DNA: TGCGCCAGCAGCTTGTCCCTCGGGGTCCCCGAGTATGGCTACACCTTC. Its translation is CASSLSLGVPEYGYTF.

V is TRBV19 and J is TRBJ1-2, with 9 bases lining up with TRBD1. CDR3 size: 15 residues. CDR1 and CDR2 (germline): LNHDA, SQIVND (reference sequence). J lost 5 bases, V lost 6 bases, and 10 bases had no gene match. CDR3: CASSPTGGQPYGYTF. CDR3 bases: TGTGCCAGTAGCCCTACAGGGGGCCAACCTTATGGCTACACCTTC.

V gene TRBV5-1 combines with J gene TRBJ2-5, with 7 nucleotides matching TRBD1. Per the germline V gene, CDR1 is SGHRS and CDR2 is YFSETQ. This CDR3 is 15 amino acids long. Trimming took 4 bases from V and 3 from J; bases not matched to a gene: 9. The chain's CDR3 is CASSLRTGTEETQYF. The CDR3 DNA is TGCGCCAGCAGCCTGCGAACCGGGACAGAAGAGACCCAGTACTTC.

This clone turned up a few times. V gene TRBV29-1 combines with J gene TRBJ2-2; TRBD1 might be the D (6 bases). The CDR3 spans 14 residues. CDR1 is SQVTM, CDR2 ANQGSEA, per germline. Trimming cost V 4 bases and J 7 bases, with 16 bases left between them. Here the CDR3 reads CSVGWDMEIGELFF. In nucleotides, the CDR3 is TGCAGCGTTGGATGGGACATGGAGATCGGGGAGCTGTTTTTT.

The chain recombines TRBV4-2 with TRBJ2-7, with 9 positions matching TRBD1. Germline V gene sequence: CDR1 LGHNA, CDR2 YNFKEQ. Germline trimming cut 4 bases from V and 6 bases from J; bases unmatched to any gene: 10. The CDR3 loop spans 15 amino acids. This CDR3 reads CASSRGDRDTTEQYF. The CDR3 coding sequence is TGTGCCAGCAGCCGCGGGGACAGGGACACTACCGAGCAGTACTTC.

The rearrangement uses TRBV10-3 and TRBJ2-1, with 12 nucleotides matching TRBD2. Trimming at V came to 0 bases and at J to 4 bases, leaving 1 base not matched to a gene. From germline, CDR1 is ENHRY and CDR2 SYGVKD. The CDR3 is 16 amino acids. CDR3 bases: TGTGCCATCAGTGAGTCTCTAGCGGGAGGGTACAATGAGCAGTTCTTC. Protein sequence: CAISESLAGGYNEQFF.

The gene calls are TRBV18 and TRBJ2-2, with 8 bases aligning to TRBD2. Trimming took 3 bases from V and 0 from J; bases not matched to a gene: 9. The CDR3 has 18 amino acids. Germline loops: CDR1 KGHSH, CDR2 LQKENI. CDR3 amino acids: CASSPGTRPITNTGELFF. The CDR3 nucleotides read TGTGCCAGCTCACCCGGGACTAGGCCCATTACGAACACCGGGGAGCTGTTTTTT. Supplemented by reference TRBV18 and TRBJ2-2, the full variable domain reads NAGVMQNPRHLVRRRGQEARLRCSPMKGHSHVYWYRQLPEEGLKFMVYLQKENIIDESGMPKERFSAEFPKEGPSILRIQQVVRGDSAAYFCASSPGTRPITNTGELFFGEGSRLTVL.

The chain recombines TRBV4-2 with TRBJ2-1; 8 nucleotides match TRBD1. Germline V gene lookup returns CDR1 LGHNA and CDR2 YNFKEQ. The CDR3 totals 17 residues. V shed 4 bases, J shed 8 bases, and the junction held 16 bases outside the gene matches. For the CDR3, the DNA is TGTGCCAGCAGCCTACCACCCCACCGGGACAGGAGCGATGAGCAGTTCTTC. This sequence encodes CASSLPPHRDRSDEQFF.

The chain recombines TRBV18 with TRBJ1-6; 9 nucleotides agree with TRBD1. The V and J ends lost 4 bases and 7 bases, in that order; junction bases with no gene match: 8. The CDR3 is made up of 16 amino acids. CDR1 is KGHSH, CDR2 LQKENI, per germline. The CDR3 nucleotides are TGTGCCAGCTCACTGGCCGGGACAGGGACCAATTCACCCCTCCACTTT. It is translated as CASSLAGTGTNSPLHF.

The chain employs TRBV9 and TRBJ2-1; D remains ambiguous. Trimming removed 4 bases from V and 0 bases from J, with 11 bases in between. CDR3 length: 15 amino acids. Germline CDR1 SGDLS, CDR2 YYNGEE. DNA of the CDR3: TGTGCCAGCAGCTCGACTGGCGACTCCTACAATGAGCAGTTCTTC. The encoded protein is CASSSTGDSYNEQFF.

On this clone itself: The sample carries other DNA sequences with the same CDR3. The V call is TRBV9, the J call TRBJ1-1; perhaps TRBD1 as D (5 bases). The germline CDR1 and CDR2 sequences are SGDLS and YYNGEE. Between the trimmed V and J ends, which lost 0 bases and 2 bases, there was a span of 8 bases. The CDR3 runs 14 residues. This CDR3 is CASSVAGPNTEAFF. The CDR3 nucleotides are TGTGCCAGCAGCGTAGCAGGGCCCAACACTGAAGCTTTCTTT.

The chain recombines TRBV10-1 with TRBJ1-1; 7 bases agree with TRBD1. Losses at the gene ends were 7 bases for V and 4 bases for J; bases not matched to a gene: 6. The CDR3 loop spans 13 amino acids. Per the germline V gene, CDR1 is WNHNN and CDR2 is SYGVQD (reference sequence). CDR3 DNA sequence: TGCGCCAGCACCTTCGGACAGGCCACTGAAGCTTTCTTT. Translated: CASTFGQATEAFF.

The chain employs TRBV28 and TRBJ1-1; tentative D call: TRBD1 (6 bases). This CDR3 is built from 15 residues. V shed 3 bases and J shed 2 bases, with 13 bases lying between them. From germline, CDR1 is MDHEN and CDR2 SYDVKM. DNA of the CDR3: TGTGCCAGCAGTTTCGGGAGGGGGAGAAACACTGAAGCTTTCTTT. It specifies CASSFGRGRNTEAFF.

The genes are TRBV5-1 and TRBJ2-2; 7 positions match TRBD2. Per the germline V gene, CDR1 is SGHRS and CDR2 is YFSETQ. Trimming took 5 bases from V and 3 from J; bases not matched to a gene: 13. The CDR3 contains 17 residues. CDR3 sequence: CASSSGTTALYTGELFF. The CDR3 DNA sequence: TGCGCCAGCAGTTCCGGGACTACCGCTCTATACACCGGGGAGCTGTTTTTT.